Below, one TCR beta chain is given with its context. This clone was observed a few times. Its antigen has not been determined. The record has no base qualities; no much larger clone is one base away. This sample was included in a study of OX40 agonist ivuxolimab in advanced cancers. Looking at the study overall: Ivuxolimab, which targeted the costimulatory receptor OX40 (CD134), was an agonistic, fully human IgG2 monoclonal antibody. In the dose-escalation cohort, nearly 85% of patients were male, and the mean age was 60 years with a range of about 20 to 79. The paper describes the monotherapy dose-escalation part (N = 52 patients) of the phase I trial of ivuxolimab. Prior anti-PD-1, anti-PD-L1 or anti-CTLA-4 therapy was permitted, and approximately 39% of dose-escalation patients had received checkpoint inhibitors. Among the approximately 50 dose-escalation patients, approximately 20 had hepatocellular carcinoma, 15 or so melanoma, 9 renal cell carcinoma and 9 head and neck cancer. Intravenous ivuxolimab was administered to patients every 2 weeks at six dose levels: 0.01, 0.1, 0.3, 1.5, 3 and 10 mg/kg. Partial responses occurred in three dose-escalation patients, of whom one had hepatocellular carcinoma and two had cutaneous melanoma. Peripheral TCRbeta sequencing was intended to test whether TCR sequence diversity was altered and clonal T-cell expansion was caused by ivuxolimab. Study-level results and caveats: After ivuxolimab, CD8+ T cells had more expanded clones than CD4+ T cells on average. Low levels of normalized T-cell clonal expansion were also seen in some nonresponding patients. In partial responders in the 0.1-3.0 mg/kg groups, normalized peripheral clonal expansion was found to be among the lowest, especially among CD8+ T cells. Which antigens the clonally expanded peripheral T cells were specific for was not determined. At doses of 0.1 to 3.0 mg/kg, clonal expansion of both CD4+ and CD8+ T cells in blood was seen between baseline and week 6.

According to the germline V gene (reference sequence), CDR1 reads SGHKS and CDR2 reads YYEKEE. V was cut back by 6 bases and J by 6 bases, leaving a gap of 16 bases between them. Spanning cysteine to phenylalanine, the CDR3 consists of 13 amino acids. Only the CDR3 portion is preserved as DNA: 39 bases, with reading frame beginning at the first base. Patients with a history of autoimmune disease or receiving systemic immunosuppression were excluded from the trial. Peripheral blood for TCR sequencing was drawn from every dose cohort at baseline, at cycle 4 day 1 and at cycle 7 day 1. Samples came from an open-label, multicenter, first-in-human phase I dose-escalation trial of ivuxolimab. Adults with locally advanced or metastatic head and neck squamous cell, hepatocellular, melanoma or renal cell carcinoma were enrolled in the trial. Before TCR sequencing, CD4+ and CD8+ T cells were separately sorted from peripheral blood.

Genomic DNA was extracted from sorted cells for sequencing of the TCRbeta CDR3 region. The immunoSEQ Assay was used for sequencing of TCRbeta CDR3 regions. TCRdb carries this immuneACCESS record with in-frame sequences only. Its versions omit some clonotypes, under half of them owing to an unresolved V gene in the studies checked, with the rest unexplained. This sample comprises approximately 19,000 clones, about 83% of them detected only once. The ten biggest clones cover roughly an eighth of the sample. The V and J segments used are TRBV5-5 and TRBJ2-7, with no confident D gene call. The sequence was collected from an adult with an advanced solid tumor such as melanoma, head and neck, liver or kidney cancer. Specimen: CD4+ or CD8+ T cells sorted from blood, collected in a trial of the OX40 agonist ivuxolimab. The DNA reads TGTGCCAGCAACCAAAGGTTGCAGTTCGAGCAGTACTTC. This codes for CASNQRLQFEQYF.